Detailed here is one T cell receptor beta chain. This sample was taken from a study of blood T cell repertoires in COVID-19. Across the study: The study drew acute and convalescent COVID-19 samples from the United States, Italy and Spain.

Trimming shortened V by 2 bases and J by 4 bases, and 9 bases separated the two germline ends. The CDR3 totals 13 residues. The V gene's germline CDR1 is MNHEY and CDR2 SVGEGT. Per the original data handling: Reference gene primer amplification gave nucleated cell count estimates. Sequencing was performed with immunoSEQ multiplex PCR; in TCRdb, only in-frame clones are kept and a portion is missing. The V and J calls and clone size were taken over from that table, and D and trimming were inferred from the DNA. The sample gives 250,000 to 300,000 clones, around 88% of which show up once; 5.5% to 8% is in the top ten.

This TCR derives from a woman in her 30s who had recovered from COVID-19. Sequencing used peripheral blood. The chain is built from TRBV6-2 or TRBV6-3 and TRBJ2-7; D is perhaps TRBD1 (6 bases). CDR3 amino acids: CASSYGQRYEQYF. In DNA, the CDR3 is TGTGCCAGCAGTTACGGACAGCGTTACGAGCAGTACTTC.